This T cell receptor (beta chain) is from a study of CD8 T cells in Susac syndrome. This CDR3 has 13 residues. Germline lookup yields CDR1 PRHDT and CDR2 FYEKMQ (reference sequence). Trimming stripped 4 bases from V and 10 bases from J, with 16 bases between. Random hexamers were used to reverse transcribe 0.5 to 1 ug of RNA. Across 54 Vbeta and 13 Jbeta, TCR beta CDR3 was amplified with immunoSEQ multiplex PCR. TCRdb recomputed calls from the immunoSEQ multiplex PCR reads with MiXCR, one row per CDR3 protein. The repertoire holds 110,000 to 150,000 distinct CDR3 sequences, with 94% as singletons. The receptor was isolated from a human donor in good health. The sequencing sample was made of CD8+ T cells from PBMCs. The chain couples TRBV13 to TRBJ1-2; D is undetermined. The CDR3 sequence is CASSSHTALDYTF. CDR3 bases: TGTGCCAGCAGCTCCCATACAGCCTTGGACTACACCTTC.